Following are 30 T cell receptor beta chains from one sample sequenced in a study of radiotherapy plus CTLA-4 blockade in lung cancer. The protocol was immunoSEQ multiplex PCR, while the TCRdb copy is restricted to in-frame clones and leaves out a portion. The sample has approximately 95,000 clones; around 83% are singletons. The sequencing here drew on peripheral blood, taken from a patient treated with radiotherapy plus ipilimumab. The origin of the receptors is a human donor with non-small cell lung cancer who had a partial response to radiotherapy plus ipilimumab.

The chain recombines TRBV5-1 with TRBJ2-1; 13 bases align to TRBD2. V trimming: 3 bases; J trimming: 6 bases; junction bases outside the gene matches: 6. The CDR3 spans 16 residues. The V gene's germline CDR1 is SGHRS and CDR2 YFSETQ. The CDR3 reads CASSWGGTSGINEQFF. Here the CDR3 DNA reads TGCGCCAGCAGCTGGGGAGGGACTAGCGGGATCAATGAGCAGTTCTTC. The full variable domain, in which reference TRBV5-1 and TRBJ2-1 provide the parts outside the CDR3, is KAGVTQTPRYLIKTRGQQVTLSCSPISGHRSVSWYQQTPGQGLQFLFEYFSETQRNKGNFPGRFSGRQFSNSRSEMNVSTLELGDSALYLCASSWGGTSGINEQFFGPGTRLTVL.

The rearrangement uses TRBV4-1 and TRBJ2-3; no reliable D call. The CDR3 contains 12 residues. Germline lookup yields CDR1 MGHRA and CDR2 YSYEKL. V dropped 4 bases and J dropped 6 bases, with 8 bases sitting between them. The CDR3 bases are TGCGCCAGCAGCCCTGAGTCTGATACGCAGTATTTT. Protein product: CASSPESDTQYF.

This clone came up once. V usage is TRBV9 and J usage is TRBJ1-1, with 9 bases aligning to TRBD1. This CDR3 comprises 16 residues. The V gene end was trimmed by 3 bases and the J gene end by 1 base; junction bases not matched to a gene: 7. In germline, CDR1 is SGDLS, CDR2 YYNGEE. CDR3 coding DNA: TGTGCCAGCAGCGCGCCGAGGACAGGGGCGAACACTGAAGCTTTCTTT. Protein: CASSAPRTGANTEAFF.

With regard to this clone: The junction shows a germline mismatch at one end, possibly a read error. The chain joins TRBV7-2 to TRBJ1-5; no clear D. The CDR3 totals 14 residues. CDR1 is SGHTA and CDR2 is FQGNSA in the germline V gene. CDR3 sequence: CASSLPRSDQPQHF. The CDR3 DNA reads TGTGCCAGCAGCCTTCCTCGTAGCGATCAGCCCCAGCATTTT. Together with reference TRBV7-2 and TRBJ1-5, the CDR3 gives the full variable domain: GAGVSQSPSNKVTEKGKDVELRCDPISGHTALYWYRQSLGQGLEFLIYFQGNSAPDKSGLPSDRFSAERTGGSVSTLTIQRTQQEDSAVYLCASSLPRSDQPQHFGDGTRLSIL.

The rearrangement joins TRBV10-3 to TRBJ2-5; the match to TRBD1 covers 11 bases. Germline V gives CDR1 ENHRY, CDR2 SYGVKD. V lost 3 bases, J lost 5 bases, and 5 bases stayed unmatched. The CDR3 runs 15 residues. The DNA of the CDR3 is TGTGCCATCAGTGACGGACAGGGGGCTGGCGAGACCCAGTACTTC. As protein: CAISDGQGAGETQYF.

V usage is TRBV5-1 and J usage is TRBJ2-7; D is perhaps TRBD1 (5 bases). This CDR3 spans 13 amino acids. Trimming took off 3 bases at V and 4 bases at J, with 11 bases between the two ends. Germline values: CDR1 SGHRS, CDR2 YFSETQ. The DNA for the CDR3 is TGCGCCAGCAGCTCCAATCAGGGTTACGAGCAGTACTTC. Protein sequence: CASSSNQGYEQYF. Filled out from reference TRBV5-1 and TRBJ2-7, the complete variable domain reads KAGVTQTPRYLIKTRGQQVTLSCSPISGHRSVSWYQQTPGQGLQFLFEYFSETQRNKGNFPGRFSGRQFSNSRSEMNVSTLELGDSALYLCASSSNQGYEQYFGPGTRLTVT.

The gene calls are TRBV18 and TRBJ1-1; tentatively, D is TRBD1 (6 bases). With 3 bases removed from V and 3 bases from J, the gap between germline ends came to 14 bases. In germline, CDR1 is KGHSH, CDR2 LQKENI. The CDR3 runs 15 residues. CDR3 nucleotide sequence: TGTGCCAGCTCACCCTATACAGGGAAGGACACTGAAGCTTTCTTT. Amino acid sequence: CASSPYTGKDTEAFF. Looking up the rest from reference TRBV18 and TRBJ1-1 gives the full variable domain: NAGVMQNPRHLVRRRGQEARLRCSPMKGHSHVYWYRQLPEEGLKFMVYLQKENIIDESGMPKERFSAEFPKEGPSILRIQQVVRGDSAAYFCASSPYTGKDTEAFFGQGTRLTVV.

This chain uses TRBV5-4 with TRBJ2-2; TRBD1 matches at 11 bases. The CDR3 contains 17 residues. Trimming removed 4 bases from V and 5 bases from J; junction bases left unmatched: 10. CDR1 and CDR2 (germline): SGHNT, YYREEE (reference sequence). CDR3 amino acids: CASSQPAGQGATGELFF. In DNA form, the CDR3 reads TGTGCCAGCAGCCAACCTGCCGGACAGGGGGCTACCGGGGAGCTGTTTTTT. The complete variable domain, with remaining parts taken from reference TRBV5-4 and TRBJ2-2, reads ETGVTQSPTHLIKTRGQQVTLRCSSQSGHNTVSWYQQALGQGPQFIFQYYREEENGRGNFPPRFSGLQFPNYSSELNVNALELDDSALYLCASSQPAGQGATGELFFGEGSRLTVL.

This chain joins TRBV6-1 and TRBJ2-7; perhaps TRBD2 as D (6 bases). Germline V gene sequence: CDR1 MNHNS, CDR2 SASEGT. The V gene lost 0 bases and the J gene lost 1 base, with 10 bases spanning the gap. This CDR3 contains 15 residues. The DNA of the CDR3 is TGTGCCAGCAGTGAAGCTGGGGACTCTTCCTACGAGCAGTACTTC. Translated, it gives CASSEAGDSSYEQYF.

The chain's CDR3 is CASSPTSGQGNEQYF. CDR3 in DNA: TGTGCCAGCAGCCCCACTTCAGGACAGGGGAACGAGCAGTACTTC. The chain links TRBV7-8 to TRBJ2-7; 9 nucleotides agree with TRBD1. This CDR3 spans 15 amino acids. Germline V gene lookup returns CDR1 SGHVS and CDR2 FQNEAQ. V dropped 5 bases and J dropped 5; count of bases not matched to a gene: 10.

The chain has TRBV19 and TRBJ1-5, with D uncertain. Germline-derived CDR1 and CDR2 are LNHDA and SQIVND (reference sequence). This CDR3 contains 13 residues. V lost 4 bases and J lost 6, with 10 bases in between. CDR3 loop: CASSKDSVQPQHF. The CDR3 bases are TGTGCCAGTAGTAAAGACTCGGTTCAGCCCCAGCATTTT.

The chain recombines TRBV7-9 with TRBJ2-5; D gene unclear. V lost 4 bases to trimming and J lost 7 bases, with 13 bases between them. The CDR3 length is 13 residues. The germline CDR1 and CDR2 sequences are SEHNR and FQNEAQ (reference sequence). CDR3 sequence: CASSSDTLRTQYF. The CDR3 DNA sequence: TGTGCCAGCAGCTCTGACACCCTACGGACCCAGTACTTC.

V usage is TRBV19 and J usage is TRBJ1-2, with TRBD1 identical over 11 bases. Trimming removed 7 bases from V and 3 bases from J; junction bases left unmatched: 1. CDR3 length equals 13 residues. Germline-derived CDR1 and CDR2 are LNHDA and SQIVND (reference sequence). CDR3 DNA sequence: TGTGCCAGTAAGGGACAGGGGGACTATGGCTACACCTTC. Translating gives CASKGQGDYGYTF.

The chain uses TRBV7-9 and TRBJ1-4; 8 nucleotides line up with TRBD1. The CDR3 spans 12 residues. Germline-derived CDR1 and CDR2 are SEHNR and FQNEAQ (reference sequence). V lost 5 bases, J lost 13 bases, and 6 bases stayed unmatched. In nucleotides, the CDR3 is TGTGCCAGCAGCCGACAGGGGCGTCGACTGTTTTTT. Translating gives CASSRQGRRLFF.

The V gene is TRBV5-4, the J gene TRBJ2-1, with 9 nucleotides matching TRBD2. The CDR3 runs 16 residues. V lost 0 bases to trimming and J lost 7 bases; unmatched junction nucleotides: 8. Germline lookup yields CDR1 SGHNT and CDR2 YYREEE (reference sequence). CDR3 DNA sequence: TGTGCCAGCAGCTTGGACGTAGCGGGAGTAGGAAATGAGCAGTTCTTC. Its translation: CASSLDVAGVGNEQFF.

V usage is TRBV29-1 and J usage is TRBJ1-5; D is uncertain. Germline CDR1 is SQVTM and CDR2 is ANQGSEA. Deletions cut 5 bases from V and 3 bases from J, with 11 bases between. The CDR3 is 13 amino acids. CDR3 DNA: TGCAGCGTTCGAGGGAACTACAATCAGCCCCAGCATTTT. Translating gives CSVRGNYNQPQHF.

The chain carries TRBV10-1 and TRBJ2-3; TRBD2 agrees at 11 bases. V gave up 5 bases and J gave up 0 bases; unmatched junction bases: 7. CDR1 is WNHNN and CDR2 is SYGVQD in the germline V gene (reference sequence). CDR3 size: 17 residues. DNA of the CDR3: TGCGCCAGCAGTCAAAGACTAGCGGGATCTAGCACAGATACGCAGTATTTT. Translated, it gives CASSQRLAGSSTDTQYF.

This chain uses TRBV19 with TRBJ1-5; 7 bases line up with TRBD1. V lost 5 bases, J lost 4 bases, and 8 bases stayed unmatched. The CDR3 loop spans 15 amino acids. The V gene's germline CDR1 is LNHDA and CDR2 SQIVND (reference sequence). CDR3: CASSPQGQLNQPQHF. The CDR3 nucleotides read TGTGCCAGTAGTCCCCAGGGACAGCTGAATCAGCCCCAGCATTTT.

This chain connects TRBV5-1 to TRBJ2-7, with 7 bases identical to TRBD1. The CDR3 spans 14 residues. J lost 3 bases, V lost 4 bases, and 7 bases had no gene match. Germline lookup yields CDR1 SGHRS and CDR2 YFSETQ. The DNA for the CDR3 is TGCGCCAGCAGCCAATCCCGGGACAGCTACGAGCAGTACTTC. Amino acids: CASSQSRDSYEQYF.

The V call is TRBV27, the J call TRBJ2-2; D gene unclear. V was shortened by 0 bases and J by 4 bases, with 9 bases between the two germline ends. The CDR3 runs to 15 residues. Germline V gene lookup returns CDR1 MNHEY and CDR2 SMNVEV (reference sequence). CDR3 in amino acids: CASSLSPSGTGELFF. In DNA, the CDR3 is TGTGCCAGCAGTTTATCGCCCAGTGGCACCGGGGAGCTGTTTTTT.

DNA of the CDR3: TGTGCCAGCGGATTGACAGGGGAGGGTGAAAAACTGTTTTTT. Amino acid sequence: CASGLTGEGEKLFF. The chain uses TRBV7-2 and TRBJ1-4, with 8 bases aligning to TRBD1. The V gene's germline CDR1 is SGHTA and CDR2 FQGNSA. The CDR3 extends over 14 amino acids. With 8 bases clipped from V and 7 bases from J, the junction kept 9 bases outside the gene matches. Using reference TRBV7-2 and TRBJ1-4 for the parts outside the CDR3, the full variable domain is GAGVSQSPSNKVTEKGKDVELRCDPISGHTALYWYRQSLGQGLEFLIYFQGNSAPDKSGLPSDRFSAERTGGSVSTLTIQRTQQEDSAVYLCASGLTGEGEKLFFGSGTQLSVL.

The chain couples TRBV7-9 to TRBJ2-7, with 10 nucleotides matching TRBD1. There are 15 residues in the CDR3. V lost 5 bases, J lost 6 bases, and 10 bases stayed unmatched. Germline CDR1 is SEHNR and CDR2 is FQNEAQ (reference sequence). The CDR3 region is CASSPPGTGVSEQYF. Written as DNA, the CDR3 is TGTGCCAGCAGCCCCCCCGGGACAGGGGTTAGCGAGCAGTACTTC.

V usage is TRBV9 and J usage is TRBJ2-3, with TRBD1 matching over 7 bases. The CDR3 has 13 residues. Germline CDR1 is SGDLS and CDR2 is YYNGEE. J lost 4 bases, V lost 4 bases, and 3 bases had no gene match. CDR3 nucleotides: TGTGCCAGCAGCCAGGGGGAGTCAGATACGCAGTATTTT. This encodes CASSQGESDTQYF.

The gene calls are TRBV28 and TRBJ2-1; the D gene is possibly TRBD1 (5 bases). V was pared by 6 bases and J by 7 bases, with 10 bases between. CDR1 MDHEN and CDR2 SYDVKM come from the germline V gene. The CDR3 has 12 amino acids. Here the CDR3 DNA reads TGTGCCAGCAGCCAAGGGGTTAATGAGCAGTTCTTC. Protein: CASSQGVNEQFF.

The V call is TRBV4-2, the J call TRBJ1-3, with D perhaps TRBD1 (6 bases). V lost 2 bases, J lost 2 bases, and 13 bases lay in between. CDR1 and CDR2 from the germline V gene are LGHNA and YNFKEQ. The CDR3 is 16 residues long. Written as DNA, the CDR3 is TGTGCCAGCAGCCAACAAGCGACAGGAACTGGAAACACCATATATTTT. The encoded protein is CASSQQATGTGNTIYF.

The CDR3 nucleotides are TGCAGCGTTGGCGGGTTTACAACTAATGAAAAACTGTTTTTT. This sequence encodes CSVGGFTTNEKLFF. The V gene is TRBV29-1, the J gene TRBJ1-4; no firm D call. CDR1 and CDR2 (germline): SQVTM, ANQGSEA. Trimming shortened V by 4 bases and J by 0 bases, and 9 bases separated the two germline ends. This CDR3 is 14 amino acids long.

The DNA for the CDR3 is TGTGCCAGTAAGGGGCAGGGGAATAAACTGGACAATGAGCAGTTCTTC. It yields the protein CASKGQGNKLDNEQFF. This chain connects TRBV19 to TRBJ2-1; D may be TRBD1 (6 bases). V was clipped by 7 bases and J by 5 bases, with 21 bases between them. Germline-derived CDR1 and CDR2 are LNHDA and SQIVND (reference sequence). This CDR3 comprises 16 residues.

The DNA for the CDR3 is TGTGCCATCAGTGAACAGGAGCAAGAGACCCAGTACTTC. As protein: CAISEQEQETQYF. The rearrangement links TRBV10-3 to TRBJ2-5; possible D gene TRBD1, 5 bases. V was shortened by 3 bases and J by 2 bases, with 7 bases between the two germline ends. CDR3 length: 13 amino acids. The germline gives CDR1 ENHRY, CDR2 SYGVKD.

V and J are TRBV6-1 and TRBJ1-2; 7 bases align to TRBD1. CDR3 length equals 15 residues. Germline values: CDR1 MNHNS, CDR2 SASEGT. Losses at the gene ends were 5 bases for V and 3 bases for J; bases not matched to a gene: 9. CDR3 in amino acids: CASSFPPTGDYGYTF. CDR3 DNA: TGTGCCAGCAGTTTTCCGCCTACAGGGGACTATGGCTACACCTTC.

Here the CDR3 reads CASSPHGGNYEQYF. CDR3 nucleotide sequence: TGTGCCAGCAGCCCCCACGGGGGTAACTACGAGCAGTACTTC. V gene TRBV7-3 combines with J gene TRBJ2-7, with D possibly being TRBD2 (6 bases). Germline V gene lookup returns CDR1 SGHTA and CDR2 FQGTGA. The CDR3 loop spans 14 amino acids. Deletions cut 5 bases from V and 3 bases from J, with 14 bases between.